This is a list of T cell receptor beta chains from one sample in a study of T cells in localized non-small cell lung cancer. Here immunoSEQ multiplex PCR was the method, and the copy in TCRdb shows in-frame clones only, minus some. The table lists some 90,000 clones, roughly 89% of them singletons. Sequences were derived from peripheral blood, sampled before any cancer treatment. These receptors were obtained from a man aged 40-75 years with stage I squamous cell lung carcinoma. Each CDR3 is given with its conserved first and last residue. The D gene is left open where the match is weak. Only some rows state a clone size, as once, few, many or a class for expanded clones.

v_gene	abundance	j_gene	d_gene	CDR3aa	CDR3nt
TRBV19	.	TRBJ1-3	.	CASEAGDSGNTIYF	TGTGCCAGCGAAGCAGGGGACTCTGGAAACACCATATATTTT
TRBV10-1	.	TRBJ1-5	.	CASSMSNQPQHF	TGCGCCAGCAGTATGAGCAATCAGCCCCAGCATTTT
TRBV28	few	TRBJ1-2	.	CASSLRPSYGYTF	TGTGCCAGCAGTTTACGTCCATCCTATGGCTACACCTTC
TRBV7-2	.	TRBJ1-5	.	CASSQGGSWQPQHF	TGTGCCAGCAGCCAAGGGGGGAGCTGGCAGCCCCAGCATTTT
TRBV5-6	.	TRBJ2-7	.	CASSLGGQSGLAYEQYF	TGTGCCAGCAGCCTGGGGGGACAGTCGGGGTTAGCCTACGAGCAGTACTTC
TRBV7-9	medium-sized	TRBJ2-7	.	CASSSRGPYEQYF	TGTGCCAGCAGCTCCCGGGGTCCTTACGAGCAGTACTTC
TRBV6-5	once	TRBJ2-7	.	CASSHSGAAYEQYF	TGTGCCAGCAGCCACTCCGGGGCAGCCTACGAGCAGTACTTC
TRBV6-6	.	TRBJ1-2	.	CASSQEGRNYGYTF	TGTGCCAGCAGTCAGGAGGGTCGAAACTATGGCTACACCTTC
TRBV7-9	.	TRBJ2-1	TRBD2	CASSLWLAGYNEQFF	TGTGCCAGCAGCTTATGGCTAGCGGGGTACAATGAGCAGTTCTTC
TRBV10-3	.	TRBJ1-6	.	CAISELGQINSPLHF	TGTGCCATCAGTGAGTTAGGACAGATTAATTCACCCCTCCACTTT
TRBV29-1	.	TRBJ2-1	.	CSVARQTGAEQFF	TGCAGCGTTGCAAGGCAGACCGGAGCGGAACAGTTCTTC